This TCR beta chain was captured in a study of blood T cell repertoires in COVID-19. Sequenced by immunoSEQ multiplex PCR; TCRdb stores in-frame clones only, minus some. The table shows about 280,000 clones, with 89% occurring only once. The specimen sequenced was peripheral blood. This sequence originates from a woman aged 40 to 55 who had recovered from COVID-19.

CDR3 loop: CASSLAAASTDTQYF. CDR3 nucleotide sequence: TGTGCCAGCAGCTTAGCGGCGGCCAGCACAGATACGCAGTATTTT. The gene calls are TRBV7-3 and TRBJ2-3; D is ambiguous. Trimming pared 2 bases from V and 0 bases from J, leaving 9 bases between. The CDR3 has 15 amino acids. Germline V gene sequence: CDR1 SGHTA, CDR2 FQGTGA.